Sequencing of this T cell receptor beta chain was carried out in a study of blood T cell repertoires in COVID-19. Here immunoSEQ multiplex PCR was the method, and the copy in TCRdb shows in-frame clones only, minus some. The sample carries hundreds of thousands of clones, 85% recorded once. V gave up 5 bases and J gave up 5 bases; unmatched junction bases: 6. The CDR3 has 14 residues. Per the germline V gene, CDR1 is SNHLY and CDR2 is FYNNEI. The sequenced sample consisted of peripheral blood. The sequence derives from a man in his fifties or sixties with active or convalescent COVID-19. This rearrangement joins TRBV2 to TRBJ1-1; 9 positions agree with TRBD1. CDR3 loop: CASSTGGSETEAFF. In nucleotides, the CDR3 is TGTGCCAGCAGTACAGGGGGCTCAGAAACTGAAGCTTTCTTT.